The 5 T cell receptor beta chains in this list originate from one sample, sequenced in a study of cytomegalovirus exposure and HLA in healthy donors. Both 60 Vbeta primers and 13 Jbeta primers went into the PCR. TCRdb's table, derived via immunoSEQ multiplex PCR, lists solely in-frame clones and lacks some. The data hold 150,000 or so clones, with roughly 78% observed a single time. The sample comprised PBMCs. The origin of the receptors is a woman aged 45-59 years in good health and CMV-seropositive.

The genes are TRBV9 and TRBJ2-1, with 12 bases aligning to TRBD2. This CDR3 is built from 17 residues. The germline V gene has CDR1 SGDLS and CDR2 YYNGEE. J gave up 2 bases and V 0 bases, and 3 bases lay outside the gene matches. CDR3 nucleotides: TGTGCCAGCAGCGTAGGGCTAGCGGGAGGGCCCTACAATGAGCAGTTCTTC. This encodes CASSVGLAGGPYNEQFF.

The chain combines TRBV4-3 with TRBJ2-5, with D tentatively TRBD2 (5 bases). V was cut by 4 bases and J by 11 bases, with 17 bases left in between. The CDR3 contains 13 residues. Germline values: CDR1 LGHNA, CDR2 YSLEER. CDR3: CASSPGNNLQQYF. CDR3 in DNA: TGCGCCAGCAGCCCGGGGAACAATCTTCAACAGTACTTC.

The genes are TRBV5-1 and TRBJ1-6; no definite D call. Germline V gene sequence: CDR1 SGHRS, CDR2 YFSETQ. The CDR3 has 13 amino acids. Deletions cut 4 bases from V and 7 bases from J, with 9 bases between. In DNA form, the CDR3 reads TGCGCCAGCAGCCCCGAGAGGAATTCACCCCTCCACTTT. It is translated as CASSPERNSPLHF.

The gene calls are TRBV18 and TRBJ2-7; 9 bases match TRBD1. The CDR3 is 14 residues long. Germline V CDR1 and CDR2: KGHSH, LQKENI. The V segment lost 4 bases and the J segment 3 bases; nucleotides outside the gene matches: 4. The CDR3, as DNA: TGTGCCAGCTCACTTGGACAGGGGTACTACGAGCAGTACTTC. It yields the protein CASSLGQGYYEQYF.

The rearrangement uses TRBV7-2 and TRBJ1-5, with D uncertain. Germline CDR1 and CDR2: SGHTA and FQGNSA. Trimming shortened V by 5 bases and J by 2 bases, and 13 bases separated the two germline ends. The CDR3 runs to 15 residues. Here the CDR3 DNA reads TGTGCCAGCAGCCCCCACTACGGCGGCAATCAGCCCCAGCATTTT. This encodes CASSPHYGGNQPQHF.